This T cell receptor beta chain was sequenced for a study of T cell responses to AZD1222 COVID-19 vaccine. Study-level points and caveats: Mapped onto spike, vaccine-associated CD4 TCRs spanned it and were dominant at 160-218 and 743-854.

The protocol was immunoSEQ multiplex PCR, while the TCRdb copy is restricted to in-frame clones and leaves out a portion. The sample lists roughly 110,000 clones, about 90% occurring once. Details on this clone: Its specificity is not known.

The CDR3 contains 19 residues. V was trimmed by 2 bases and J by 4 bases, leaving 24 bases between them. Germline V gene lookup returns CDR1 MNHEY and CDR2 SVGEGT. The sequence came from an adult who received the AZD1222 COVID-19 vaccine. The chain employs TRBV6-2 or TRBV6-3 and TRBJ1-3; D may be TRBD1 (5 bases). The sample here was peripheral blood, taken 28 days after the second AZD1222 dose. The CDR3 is CASSYPGHGLRASGNTIYF. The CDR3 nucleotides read TGTGCCAGCAGTTACCCCGGACATGGACTACGGGCCTCGGGAAACACCATATATTTT.